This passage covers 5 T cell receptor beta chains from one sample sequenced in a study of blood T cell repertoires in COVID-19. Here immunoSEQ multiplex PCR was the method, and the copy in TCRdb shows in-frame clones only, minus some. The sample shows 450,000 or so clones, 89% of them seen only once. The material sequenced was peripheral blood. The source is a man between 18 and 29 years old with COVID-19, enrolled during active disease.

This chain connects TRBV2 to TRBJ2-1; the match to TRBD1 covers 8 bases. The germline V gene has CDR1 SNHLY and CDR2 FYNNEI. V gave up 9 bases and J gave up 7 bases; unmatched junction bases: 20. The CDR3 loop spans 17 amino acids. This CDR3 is CARDHSQRDRRTNEQFF. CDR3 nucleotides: TGTGCCAGGGACCACTCACAACGGGACAGGAGAACGAATGAGCAGTTCTTC. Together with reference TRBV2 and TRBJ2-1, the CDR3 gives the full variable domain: EPEVTQTPSHQVTQMGQEVILRCVPISNHLYFYWYRQILGQKVEFLVSFYNNEISEKSEIFDDQFSVERPDGSNFTLKIRSTKLEDSAMYFCARDHSQRDRRTNEQFFGPGTRLTVL.

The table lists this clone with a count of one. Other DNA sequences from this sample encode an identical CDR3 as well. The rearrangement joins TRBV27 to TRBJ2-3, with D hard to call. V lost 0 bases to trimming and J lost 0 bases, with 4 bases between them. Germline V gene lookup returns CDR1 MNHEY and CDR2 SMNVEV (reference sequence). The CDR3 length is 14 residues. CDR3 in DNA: TGTGCCAGCAGTTTATCCGGGAGCACAGATACGCAGTATTTT. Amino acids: CASSLSGSTDTQYF.

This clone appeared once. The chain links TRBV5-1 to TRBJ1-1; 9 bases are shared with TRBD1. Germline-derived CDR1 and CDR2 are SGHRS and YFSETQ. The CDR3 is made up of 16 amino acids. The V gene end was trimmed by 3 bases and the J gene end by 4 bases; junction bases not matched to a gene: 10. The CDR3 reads CASSSDGTGFTTEAFF. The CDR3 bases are TGCGCCAGCAGCTCGGACGGGACAGGGTTTACCACTGAAGCTTTCTTT.

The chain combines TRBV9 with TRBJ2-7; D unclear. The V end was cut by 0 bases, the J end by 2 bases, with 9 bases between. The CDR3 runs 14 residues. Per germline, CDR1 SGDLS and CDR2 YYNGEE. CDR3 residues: CASSVGSATYEQYF. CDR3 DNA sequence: TGTGCCAGCAGCGTAGGCAGCGCAACCTACGAGCAGTACTTC.

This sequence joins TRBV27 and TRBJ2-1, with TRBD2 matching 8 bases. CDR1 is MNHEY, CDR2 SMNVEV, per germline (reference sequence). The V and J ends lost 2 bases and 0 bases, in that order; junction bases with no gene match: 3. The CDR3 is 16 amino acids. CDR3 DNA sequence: TGTGCCAGCAGTTTAAGGAGCGGGAGCTCCTACAATGAGCAGTTCTTC. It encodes CASSLRSGSSYNEQFF.